The next 24 T cell receptor beta chains were all read from a single sample in a study of blood T cell repertoires in COVID-19. The data were produced by immunoSEQ multiplex PCR, yet TCRdb's version contains in-frame clones alone and is incomplete. The sample has roughly 94,000 clones, 80% to 90% seen once; the top ten hold roughly 25%. Sequences were obtained from peripheral blood. These receptors all come from a man aged 60 to 75 with acute or convalescent COVID-19.

The CDR3 DNA reads as TGTGCCAGCAGCACCCGGGGGGGCCAAGAGACCCAGTACTTC. This gives the protein CASSTRGGQETQYF. The J gene is TRBJ2-5, the V gene TRBV3-1 (or the pseudogene TRBV3-2), with 8 bases fitting TRBD2. This CDR3 region has 14 residues. Trimming at V came to 5 bases and at J to 1 base, leaving 3 bases not matched to a gene. In germline, CDR1 is LGHDT, CDR2 YNNKEL (reference sequence).

This clone was observed a single time. The chain uses TRBV3-1 (or the pseudogene TRBV3-2) and TRBJ1-1; D is perhaps TRBD1 (5 bases). The CDR3 extends over 15 amino acids. V was trimmed by 4 bases and J by 0 bases, leaving 12 bases between them. Germline-derived CDR1 and CDR2 are LGHDT and YNNKEL (reference sequence). The CDR3 here is CASSRRSGLNTEAFF. The CDR3 DNA sequence: TGTGCCAGCAGCCGACGATCAGGGCTGAACACTGAAGCTTTCTTT.

The CDR3 spells CASSQTLLGPLYNSPLHF. The DNA of the CDR3 is TGCGCCAGCAGCCAGACTTTGTTGGGGCCTCTCTATAATTCACCCCTCCACTTT. The chain has TRBV4-1 and TRBJ1-6; tentatively, D is TRBD1 (5 bases). The CDR3 is 18 residues long. CDR1 and CDR2 (germline): MGHRA, YSYEKL. V shed 3 bases and J shed 3 bases, with 18 bases lying between them.

This clone was counted only a few times. V and J are TRBV6-2 or TRBV6-3 and TRBJ1-1; maybe TRBD1 (6 bases). Germline V gives CDR1 MNHEY, CDR2 SVGEGT. This CDR3 is built from 14 residues. V gave up 4 bases and J gave up 4 bases, with 13 bases separating them. CDR3 nucleotide sequence: TGTGCCAGCAGTTGGGACAAGTTGAGCACTGAAGCTTTCTTT. Its protein product is CASSWDKLSTEAFF.

This rearrangement joins TRBV28 to TRBJ1-2; no firm D call. CDR1 and CDR2 from the germline V gene are MDHEN and SYDVKM. The CDR3 loop spans 13 amino acids. V lost 1 base, J lost 5 bases, and 8 bases lay in between. The CDR3 spells CASSLSRRYGYTF. The CDR3 DNA follows: TGTGCCAGCAGTTTATCGCGGAGATATGGCTACACCTTC.

The CDR3 DNA reads TGTGCCAGCAGCATGGACAGGGGGCTGGGGGAGACCCAGTACTTC. Translating it yields CASSMDRGLGETQYF. V usage is TRBV7-9 and J usage is TRBJ2-5, with TRBD1 matching 11 bases. The germline V gene encodes CDR1 SEHNR and CDR2 FQNEAQ (reference sequence). This CDR3 is built from 15 residues. J was trimmed by 5 bases and V by 5 bases; bases with no gene match: 7.

There are a few counts of this clone. The gene calls are TRBV29-1 and TRBJ2-2; 7 nucleotides match TRBD2. Germline CDR1 and CDR2: SQVTM and ANQGSEA. Trimming removed 6 bases from V and 6 bases from J; junction bases left unmatched: 10. The CDR3 is made up of 14 amino acids. The CDR3 is CSVLLRGDAGELFF. The DNA for the CDR3 is TGCAGCGTATTGCTTCGGGGGGACGCCGGGGAGCTGTTTTTT.

This chain joins TRBV27 and TRBJ2-7; a weak D match, TRBD1 (6 bases). Trimming cost V 0 bases and J 1 base, with 19 bases left between them. Germline V CDR1 and CDR2: MNHEY, SMNVEV (reference sequence). The CDR3 extends over 18 amino acids. The CDR3 DNA is TGTGCCAGCAGTTTATCAGCTCCTTTGGGACAAAGATCCTACGAGCAGTACTTC. It encodes CASSLSAPLGQRSYEQYF.

The rearrangement links TRBV7-9 to TRBJ2-5; no clear D. There are 15 residues in the CDR3. Trimming removed 1 base from V and 1 base from J, with 10 bases in between. Germline V gives CDR1 SEHNR, CDR2 FQNEAQ (reference sequence). CDR3 bases: TGTGCCAGCAGCTTAGTAGGCACAGCCCAAGAGACCCAGTACTTC. As protein: CASSLVGTAQETQYF.

The V and J genes are TRBV7-2 and TRBJ1-3; 7 bases match TRBD1. The CDR3 loop spans 19 amino acids. V lost 3 bases to trimming and J lost 0 bases; unmatched junction nucleotides: 14. CDR1 SGHTA and CDR2 FQGNSA come from the germline V gene. DNA for the CDR3: TGTGCCAGCAGCTTTCCCACTGTACAGGGGATATTCTCTGGAAACACCATATATTTT. Protein product: CASSFPTVQGIFSGNTIYF. Full variable domain (rest looked up from reference TRBV7-2 and TRBJ1-3): GAGVSQSPSNKVTEKGKDVELRCDPISGHTALYWYRQSLGQGLEFLIYFQGNSAPDKSGLPSDRFSAERTGGSVSTLTIQRTQQEDSAVYLCASSFPTVQGIFSGNTIYFGEGSWLTVV.

This chain uses TRBV15 with TRBJ2-1; 9 bases are a match to TRBD1. Trimming at V came to 3 bases and at J to 4 bases, leaving 7 bases not matched to a gene. Germline V gene lookup returns CDR1 LNHNV and CDR2 YYDKDF (reference sequence). The CDR3 runs 16 residues. This CDR3 reads CATSRDRDRAYNEQFF. CDR3 nucleotides: TGTGCCACCAGCAGGGACCGGGACAGGGCTTACAATGAGCAGTTCTTC.

This chain links TRBV18 with TRBJ1-1, with D possibly TRBD1 on 5 matching bases. This CDR3 is 17 amino acids long. The germline V gene encodes CDR1 KGHSH and CDR2 LQKENI. V gave up 3 bases and J gave up 0 bases, with 17 bases separating them. The CDR3 DNA reads TGTGCCAGCTCACCCCCGGGACTGGAAAGGTTGAACACTGAAGCTTTCTTT. This sequence encodes CASSPPGLERLNTEAFF.

In this sample, this clone turned up once. In DNA form, the CDR3 reads TGTGCCAGCAGCTTAGAGGGACTAGCGATTGAGCAGTTCTTC. Translated, it gives CASSLEGLAIEQFF. V gene TRBV7-9 combines with J gene TRBJ2-1, with 10 bases lining up with TRBD2. The V gene's germline CDR1 is SEHNR and CDR2 FQNEAQ (reference sequence). CDR3 length: 14 amino acids. The V and J ends lost 1 base and 9 bases, in that order; junction bases with no gene match: 3.

This chain uses TRBV27 with TRBJ2-5, with D possibly TRBD1 on 6 matching bases. The V end lost 4 bases, the J end lost 1 base, and 13 bases lay between the germline ends. The CDR3 has 15 residues. Germline V gene data show CDR1 as MNHEY and CDR2 as SMNVEV (reference sequence). The CDR3 loop is CASSYRVGGQETQYF. CDR3 nucleotide sequence: TGTGCCAGCAGTTATAGAGTAGGGGGCCAAGAGACCCAGTACTTC.

The rearrangement joins TRBV7-9 to TRBJ1-4; D may be TRBD1 (6 bases). The CDR3 contains 14 residues. Germline values: CDR1 SEHNR, CDR2 FQNEAQ (reference sequence). V was trimmed by 6 bases and J by 9 bases, leaving 17 bases between them. The chain's CDR3 is CASSRDTLMKKLFF. The CDR3 DNA reads as TGTGCCAGCAGTCGGGACACCTTAATGAAAAAACTGTTTTTT.

V and J are TRBV11-3 and TRBJ1-6; no firm D call. The CDR3 is made up of 13 amino acids. Germline V CDR1 and CDR2: SGHNT, YENEEA. V gave up 2 bases and J gave up 8 bases, with 7 bases separating them. The CDR3 DNA sequence: TGTGCCAGCAGCTTACGGAGCGATTCACCCCTCCACTTT. Residues: CASSLRSDSPLHF.

The rearrangement uses TRBV18 and TRBJ2-7; D gene uncertain. CDR1 and CDR2 from the germline V gene are KGHSH and LQKENI. With 8 bases removed from V and 0 bases from J, the gap between germline ends came to 17 bases. The CDR3 covers 15 residues. CDR3 nucleotide sequence: TGTGCCAGCAAACGCGGCCCGGCCGCCTCCTACGAGCAGTACGTC. This codes for CASKRGPAASYEQYV.

The V call is TRBV9, the J call TRBJ1-2, with 9 bases matching TRBD1. The CDR3 contains 16 residues. Germline CDR1 and CDR2: SGDLS and YYNGEE. Trimming cost V 0 bases and J 6 bases; bases outside gene matches: 9. The DNA for the CDR3 is TGTGCCAGCAGCGTAGCCTCTAGGGACAGGGCTGATGGCTACACCTTC. Amino acid sequence: CASSVASRDRADGYTF.

This rearrangement joins TRBV11-1 to TRBJ1-2; no reliable D call. This CDR3 is built from 13 residues. Germline CDR1 and CDR2: SGHAT and FQDESV (reference sequence). Trimming left V 5 bases short and J 2 bases short, with 9 bases between. The CDR3 nucleotides read TGTGCCAGCAGCCTCGAGGGAAACTATGGCTACACCTTC. Its protein is CASSLEGNYGYTF.

This clone was observed a few times. The genes are TRBV5-6 and TRBJ2-7, with D hard to call. Between the trimmed V and J ends, which lost 1 base and 4 bases, there was a span of 6 bases. This CDR3 spans 12 amino acids. The germline V gene encodes CDR1 SGHDT and CDR2 YYEEEE. The CDR3: CASSLFGYEQYF. The DNA of the CDR3 is TGTGCCAGCAGCTTGTTCGGGTACGAGCAGTACTTC.

J is TRBJ2-1 and V is TRBV7-2; a weak D match, TRBD2 (5 bases). Trimming stripped 1 base from V and 5 bases from J, with 15 bases between. CDR1 is SGHTA, CDR2 FQGNSA, per germline. The CDR3 length is 16 residues. The CDR3 DNA sequence: TGTGCCAGCAGCTTAGTATTTTCGCGAGGGAACAATGAGCAGTTCTTC. Translating it yields CASSLVFSRGNNEQFF.

V is TRBV14 and J is TRBJ2-1, with 7 bases that match TRBD1. Germline V gene sequence: CDR1 SGHDN, CDR2 FVKESK. The J segment lost 3 bases and the V segment lost 0 bases, leaving 5 bases of the junction unmatched. The CDR3 runs to 16 residues. The CDR3 region is CASSQDRGQVYNEQFF. As DNA, the CDR3 is TGTGCCAGCAGCCAAGATAGAGGACAGGTCTACAATGAGCAGTTCTTC.

The rearrangement joins TRBV4-2 to TRBJ2-5; maybe TRBD1 (7 bases). The CDR3 contains 15 residues. The ends were cut back, 5 bases at V and 5 bases at J, with 18 bases in the middle. The germline CDR1 and CDR2 sequences are LGHNA and YNFKEQ. CDR3 loop: CASSYSKAGQETQYF. In nucleotides, the CDR3 is TGTGCCAGCAGCTATTCCAAGGCGGGACAGGAGACCCAGTACTTC.

The chain links TRBV27 to TRBJ2-2; D is unclear. CDR1 is MNHEY and CDR2 is SMNVEV in the germline V gene (reference sequence). V lost 6 bases, J lost 1 base, and 12 bases lay in between. The CDR3 is 15 amino acids. CDR3 sequence reads: CASSREIRNTGELFF. CDR3 nucleotides: TGTGCCAGCAGCCGAGAGATTAGGAACACCGGGGAGCTGTTTTTT.